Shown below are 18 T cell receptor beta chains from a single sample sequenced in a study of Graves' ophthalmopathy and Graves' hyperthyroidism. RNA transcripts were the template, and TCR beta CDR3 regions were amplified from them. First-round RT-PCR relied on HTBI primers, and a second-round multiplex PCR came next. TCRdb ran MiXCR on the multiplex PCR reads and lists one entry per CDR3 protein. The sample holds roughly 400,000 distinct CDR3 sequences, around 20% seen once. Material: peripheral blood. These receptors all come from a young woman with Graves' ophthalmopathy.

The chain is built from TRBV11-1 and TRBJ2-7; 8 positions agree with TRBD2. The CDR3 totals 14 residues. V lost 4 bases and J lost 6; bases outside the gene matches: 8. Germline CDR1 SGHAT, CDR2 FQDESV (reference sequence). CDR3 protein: CASSSAGTSSEQYF. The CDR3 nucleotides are TGTGCCAGCAGCTCCGCCGGGACTAGTTCCGAGCAGTACTTC.

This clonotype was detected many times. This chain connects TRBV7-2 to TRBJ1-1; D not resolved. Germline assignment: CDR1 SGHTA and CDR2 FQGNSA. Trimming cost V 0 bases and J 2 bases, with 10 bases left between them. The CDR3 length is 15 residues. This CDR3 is CASSLARISNTEAFF. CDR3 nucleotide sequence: TGTGCCAGCAGCTTAGCGAGGATAAGTAACACTGAAGCTTTCTTT.

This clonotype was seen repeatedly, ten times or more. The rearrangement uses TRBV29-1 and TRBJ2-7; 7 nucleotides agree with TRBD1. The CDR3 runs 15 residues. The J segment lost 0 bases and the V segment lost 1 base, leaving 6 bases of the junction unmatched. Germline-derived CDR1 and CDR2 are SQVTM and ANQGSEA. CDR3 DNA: TGCAGCGTTGAAGGCCAGACAGGGAGCTCCTACGAGCAGTACTTC. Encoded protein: CSVEGQTGSSYEQYF.

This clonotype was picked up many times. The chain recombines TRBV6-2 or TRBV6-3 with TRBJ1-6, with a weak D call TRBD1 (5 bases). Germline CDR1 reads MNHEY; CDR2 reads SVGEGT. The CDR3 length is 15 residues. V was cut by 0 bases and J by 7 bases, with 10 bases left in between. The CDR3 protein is CASSYSQGWNSPLHF. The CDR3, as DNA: TGTGCCAGCAGTTACTCTCAGGGTTGGAATTCACCCCTCCACTTT.

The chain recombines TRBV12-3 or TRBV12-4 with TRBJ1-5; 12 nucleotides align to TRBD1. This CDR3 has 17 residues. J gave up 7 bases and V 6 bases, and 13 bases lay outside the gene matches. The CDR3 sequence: CASRRDRDRGRRQPQHF. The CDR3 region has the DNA TGTGCCAGCAGACGGGACCGGGACAGGGGGCGTCGACAGCCCCAGCATTTT.

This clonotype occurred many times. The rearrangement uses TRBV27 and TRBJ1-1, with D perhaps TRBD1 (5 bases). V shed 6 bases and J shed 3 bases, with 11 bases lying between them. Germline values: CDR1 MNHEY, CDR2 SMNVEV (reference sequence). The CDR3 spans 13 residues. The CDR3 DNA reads TGTGCCAGCAGGACAGAGGAGGACACTGAAGCTTTCTTT. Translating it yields CASRTEEDTEAFF.

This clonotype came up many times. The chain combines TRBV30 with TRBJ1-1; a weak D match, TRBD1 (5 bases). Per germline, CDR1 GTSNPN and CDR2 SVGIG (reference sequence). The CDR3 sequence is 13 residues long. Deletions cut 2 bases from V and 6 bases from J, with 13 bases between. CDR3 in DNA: TGTGCCTGGAGTATCGCAGGGAGCGCTGAAGCTTTCTTT. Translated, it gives CAWSIAGSAEAFF.

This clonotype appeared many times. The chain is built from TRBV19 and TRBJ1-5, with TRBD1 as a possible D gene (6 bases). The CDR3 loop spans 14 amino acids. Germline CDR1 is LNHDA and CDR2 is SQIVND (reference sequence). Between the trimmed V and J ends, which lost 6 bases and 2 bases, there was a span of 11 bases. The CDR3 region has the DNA TGTGCCAGTAGATCCAACAGGGGCAATCAGCCCCAGCATTTT. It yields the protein CASRSNRGNQPQHF. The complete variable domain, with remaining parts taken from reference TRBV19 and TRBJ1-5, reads DGGITQSPKYLFRKEGQNVTLSCEQNLNHDAMYWYRQDPGQGLRLIYYSQIVNDFQKGDIAEGYSVSREKKESFPLTVTSAQKNPTAFYLCASRSNRGNQPQHFGDGTRLSIL.

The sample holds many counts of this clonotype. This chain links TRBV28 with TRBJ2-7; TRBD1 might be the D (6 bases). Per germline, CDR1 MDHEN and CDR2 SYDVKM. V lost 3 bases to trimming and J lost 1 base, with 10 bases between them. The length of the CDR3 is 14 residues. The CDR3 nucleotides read TGTGCCAGCAGTTTCCGACAGGAGTCCTACGAGCAGTACTTC. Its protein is CASSFRQESYEQYF.

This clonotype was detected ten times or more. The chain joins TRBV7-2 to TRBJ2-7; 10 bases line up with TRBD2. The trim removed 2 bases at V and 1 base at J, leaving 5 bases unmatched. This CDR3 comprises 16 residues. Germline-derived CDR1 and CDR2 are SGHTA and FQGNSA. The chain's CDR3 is CASSLLTSGPSYEQYF. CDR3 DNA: TGTGCCAGCAGCTTATTGACTAGCGGGCCGTCCTACGAGCAGTACTTC.

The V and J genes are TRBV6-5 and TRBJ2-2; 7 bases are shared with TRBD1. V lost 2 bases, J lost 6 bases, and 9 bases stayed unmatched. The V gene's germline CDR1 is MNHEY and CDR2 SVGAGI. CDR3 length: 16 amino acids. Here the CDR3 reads CASSYPDRVGAGELFF. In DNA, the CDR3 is TGTGCCAGCAGTTACCCCGACAGGGTTGGCGCCGGGGAGCTGTTTTTT.

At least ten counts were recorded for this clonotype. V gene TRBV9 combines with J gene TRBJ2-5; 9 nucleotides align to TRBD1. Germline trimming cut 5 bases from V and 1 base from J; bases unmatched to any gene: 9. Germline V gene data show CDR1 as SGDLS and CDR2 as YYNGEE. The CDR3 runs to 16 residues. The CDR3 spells CASSADPGQGQETQYF. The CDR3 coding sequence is TGTGCCAGCAGTGCCGATCCGGGACAGGGCCAAGAGACCCAGTACTTC.

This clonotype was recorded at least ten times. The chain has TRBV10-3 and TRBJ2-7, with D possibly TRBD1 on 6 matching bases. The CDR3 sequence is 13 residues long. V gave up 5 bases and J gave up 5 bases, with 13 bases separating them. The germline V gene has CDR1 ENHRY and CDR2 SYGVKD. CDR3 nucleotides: TGTGCCATCAGTCAGCTACAGGGTGACGAGCAGTACTTC. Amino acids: CAISQLQGDEQYF.

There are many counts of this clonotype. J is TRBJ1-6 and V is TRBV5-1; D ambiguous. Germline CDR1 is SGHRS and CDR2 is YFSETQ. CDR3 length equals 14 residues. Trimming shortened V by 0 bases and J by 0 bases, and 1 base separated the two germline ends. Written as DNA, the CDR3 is TGCGCCAGCAGCTTGGACTCCTATAATTCACCCCTCCACTTT. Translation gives CASSLDSYNSPLHF.

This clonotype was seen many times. The DNA for the CDR3 is TGTGCCAGCAGTAAAGGCCTTGGAGACAGGCCATTATTTTACACTGAAGCTTTCTTT. As protein: CASSKGLGDRPLFYTEAFF. The J gene is TRBJ1-1, the V gene TRBV6-1; TRBD1 is a possible D gene (6 bases). Trimming left V 5 bases short and J 3 bases short, with 28 bases between. The CDR3 loop spans 19 amino acids. Germline CDR1 MNHNS, CDR2 SASEGT.

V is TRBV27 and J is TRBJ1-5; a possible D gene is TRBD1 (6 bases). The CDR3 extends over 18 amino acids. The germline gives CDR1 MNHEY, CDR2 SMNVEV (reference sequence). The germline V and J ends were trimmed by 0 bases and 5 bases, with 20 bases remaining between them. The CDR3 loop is CASSLSVGPGGLYQPQHF. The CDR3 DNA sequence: TGTGCCAGCAGTTTATCAGTGGGGCCGGGGGGGCTATATCAGCCCCAGCATTTT.

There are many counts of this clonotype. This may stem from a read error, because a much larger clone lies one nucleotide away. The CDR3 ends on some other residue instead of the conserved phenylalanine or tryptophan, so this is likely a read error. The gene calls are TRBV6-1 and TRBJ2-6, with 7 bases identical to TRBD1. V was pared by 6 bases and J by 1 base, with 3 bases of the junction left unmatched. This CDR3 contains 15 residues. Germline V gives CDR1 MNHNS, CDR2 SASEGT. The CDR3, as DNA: TGTGCCAGCAGCGACAGGGTTTCTGGGGCCAACGTCCTGACTCTC. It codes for CASSDRVSGANVLTL.

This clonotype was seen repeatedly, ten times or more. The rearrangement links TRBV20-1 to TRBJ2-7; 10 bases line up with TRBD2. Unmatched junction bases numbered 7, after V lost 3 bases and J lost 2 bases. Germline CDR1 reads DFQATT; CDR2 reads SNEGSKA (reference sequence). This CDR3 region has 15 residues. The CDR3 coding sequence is TGCAGTGCTAGTCGGGCAGCGGGAGGGGCCTACGAGCAGTACTTC. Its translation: CSASRAAGGAYEQYF.